This TCR beta chain was identified in a study of cytomegalovirus exposure and HLA in healthy donors (dated by TCRdb to 2017 to 2019). With regard to the full study: An earlier analysis of several hundred of the donors reported more than 250 Gb of sequence data and some 120 million unique TCR beta sequences from about 179 million T cells. The study used immunosequencing to profile the T cell repertoires of approximately 690 subjects and linked those repertoires to cytomegalovirus serostatus. Donor age, sex, ethnicity and CMV serostatus were compiled alongside the repertoire data. The study aimed to test whether cataloging public T cell receptors could reveal signatures of past pathogen exposure. A later analysis re-analyzed previously published TCR beta repertoires from 660 or so donors and added high-resolution HLA genotyping to study TCR occurrence patterns. Roughly five DR-DQ haplotypes were handled as single units for association and clustering because linkage in the cohort was strong. In a later genetic analysis, genome-wide SNP genotypes for about three fifths of the roughly 670 donors were used, and that subset was treated as a discovery cohort. To predict cytomegalovirus infection status, the study combined high-throughput TCR immunosequencing, statistical association of individual TCRs with disease status, and machine learning. Every repertoire in the discovery cohort had been generated on one and the same sequencing platform. A separate validation cohort of 90 to 150 different subjects was used in addition to the 666-subject first cohort. The number of typed donors differed by locus: about 629-630 for A, B, C, DRB1 and DQB1; approximately 540 for DQA1; over 600 for DPA1; and roughly 450 for DPB1. Among several hundred genotyped donors of the cohort, an average of approximately 240,000 unique TCR beta nucleotide sequences was sequenced per donor, of which about 19% were non-productive. Among the roughly 390 genotyped donors, around 81% belonged to the genetic ancestry cluster associated with self-reported Caucasian donors. HLA typing covered class I and class II loci at four-digit resolution. An early release covering about 600 HLA-typed donors comprised about 300 gigabases of sequencing data and around 80 million unique TCR sequences. In the later analysis, no new phenotypic data were used to find candidate immune exposures; instead, reliance was placed on TCR beta sequences and their occurrence across donors. In an earlier analysis of over 550 of the donors, high-throughput TCR beta sequencing was used to judge whether each TCR beta V gene segment behaved as functional or pseudogenic. The investigation overall reported the following: In an earlier analysis of 587 of the donors, most TCR beta V segments appeared in productive rearrangements about 87% or about 30% of the time, broadly matching IMGT annotations. Strong co-occurrence of HLA alleles, especially DR and DQ, made assigning TCR associations to individual alleles difficult. The sequencing pipeline was judged likely to have produced a cluster of highly shared sequence variants as a technical artifact. While some public TCRs were present in many individuals, most TCR sequences turned up only very rarely across donors. Cytomegalovirus status was reported to be diagnosed by the classifier with high specificity and sensitivity in both the original and validation cohorts. The authors suggested that the approach could potentially be generalized to other disease states and immunological phenotypes. In a later analysis, some 17,000 TCR beta sequences were associated with specific HLA alleles at a false discovery rate of 0.05. For the cohort, immune exposure information was limited to CMV serostatus. The presence/absence analyses assumed that sequencing depth was roughly uniform across donors, and that assumption may not be true. A later analysis found that most CMV-associated TCR beta chains appeared HLA-restricted, with HLA associations seemingly driven largely by CMV exposure. In a later analysis, several top co-occurrence clusters were reported to appear linked to parvovirus B19, influenza, CMV and Epstein-Barr virus. A later genetic analysis reported fewer N-insertions in productive TCRs among donors in an Asian-associated ancestry cluster than the 666-donor mean. Linkage disequilibrium might explain the correlated functional status among segregating V segments, but an unknown experimental factor could not be ruled out. Because counts were too low, 15 to 20 rarely observed V segments, including chromosome 9 orphons, were excluded from the earlier analysis of 587 of the donors. Only TCR beta chains were sequenced in this cohort, and the absence of alpha or paired-chain data limited detectable features. A later genetic analysis associated a missense DCLRE1C variant with V-gene and J-gene trimming of TCR beta chains, and an independent cohort replicated the association. A further reported finding was that TCR beta sequences accurately predicted the HLA-A and HLA-B alleles for most subjects in the first cohort. Because HLA typing was unavailable for some donors at each locus, only the typed subset was used in association tests. The study gave a list of about 150 TCR beta chains associated with cytomegalovirus. In vitro tests confirmed that a few of the cytomegalovirus-associated TCR beta chains recognize cytomegalovirus antigens. In a later analysis, HLA-associated TCR beta chains showed more clonal expansion and lower generation probabilities than non-associated chains that were equally common. A later analysis found that TCR association rates varied across HLA loci, with DRB1 alleles showing the most associated TCRs and HLA-C alleles the fewest. The 87-base-pair reads could not distinguish some IMGT-functional V segments, including TRBV6-2 and TRBV6-3, so those segments were excluded.

About this clone: Which antigen it targets is not known. No much larger clone exists at a distance of one base, and base qualities are not known.

In total, 630 or so healthy bone marrow donors made up the cohort. At the time of sampling, all cohort members were nominally healthy, though unrecorded immune exposures were likely present. The donor tested CMV seropositive, placing the donor among the approximately 290 seropositive members of the cohort. Each donor provided a peripheral blood sample, and peripheral blood mononuclear cells were used for TCR beta sequencing. Genomic DNA extraction from the blood cell samples was performed with the Qiagen DNeasy Blood Extraction Kit. Relative to germline, V is 7 bases shorter and J is 4 bases shorter, with 13 bases between their ends. The CDR3 covers 13 residues, taking in both the cysteine and the phenylalanine. Only the CDR3 DNA stays, 39 bases, in frame from base 1. CDR1 and CDR2 were assigned from the germline V gene (reference sequence) as SEHNR and FQNEAQ. Receptor amplification or capture employed the immunoSEQ multiplex PCR assay. For the multiplex PCR, a mixture combining 60 forward primers for TCR Vbeta segments and 13 reverse primers for TCR Jbeta segments was used. The CDR3 region of rearranged TCR beta genes was amplified from genomic DNA by a multiplex PCR assay. Amplified TCR beta libraries were sequenced as 87-base-pair reads on the Illumina HiSeq System. Per the authors' processing: In a later analysis, 77 million or so unique TCR beta chains were counted across the 666 repertoires, and approximately 11 million of these chains were shared by at least two donors. Raw reads were error-corrected and collapsed into unique sequences with a nearest-neighbor algorithm that merged closely related sequences to remove PCR and sequencing errors. To assign V, D and J gene segments, CDR3 sequences were aligned to IMGT reference sequences. For a sequence to be retained, a match of at least six nucleotides to both a V gene segment and a J gene segment was required. Rearrangements were called productive when the CDR3 lacked stop codons and stayed in frame with V and J; all others were non-productive. Following IMGT convention, CDR3 was defined as the stretch from the second conserved V-encoded cysteine to the conserved J-encoded phenylalanine. Sequences without an unambiguous match to a single V gene segment were excluded from the earlier analysis of 587 of the donors. An earlier analysis of 450 to 650 of the donors called V segments functional above 56.7% productive rearrangements and segregating when the between-donor standard deviation exceeded 5%. A statistical classification framework was built to diagnose cytomegalovirus status from the catalog of TCR beta chain sequences. In a later analysis, V and J genes were assigned by comparing TCR nucleotide sequences against IMGT/GENE-DB human TR gene sequences. A later analysis assigned CDR3 sequences and most-parsimonious VDJ recombination scenarios with the TCRdist pipeline. In a later analysis, each TCR beta chain was defined by its CDR3 amino acid sequence together with its V-gene family, and reads lacking a unique V-gene family were excluded. In a later analysis, approximately 590 highly shared, low-generation-probability nucleotide sequences were removed to address suspected cross-contamination and a sequencing artifact. In a later analysis, a clonal expansion index for each public chain was calculated from normalized within-repertoire ranks of inferred template counts. Generation probabilities in a later analysis came from a VDJ recombination model fitted to out-of-frame rearrangements, and those results were checked against IGoR. In a later analysis, hypergeometric tests were used to score TCR-TCR, TCR-HLA and TCR-CMV co-occurrence, with a repertoire-size bias correction applied to TCR pairs. To estimate false discovery rates, a later analysis permuted the HLA or CMV assignments 20 times. In a later analysis, co-occurring TCRs were grouped using DBSCAN, with TCRdist sequence similarity added in when clustering inside HLA-allele-positive subsets. Co-occurrence clustering excluded repertoires with fewer than 30,000 or more than 120,000 public chains, plus five with anomalous nucleotide sharing. This is the immuneACCESS table as TCRdb keeps it, with only in-frame sequences that have V and J called. A part of the clones is gone; compared with another copy, unresolved V genes explain less than half, and the rest is unexplained. Clone size and V and J calls were adopted from that table, with D and trimming inferred from the DNA. This sample gives some 99,000 clones in total; 76% of them show up just once. About 8% of the sample comes from the top ten.

Recombination linked TRBV7-9 to TRBJ1-2, with TRBD1 as a weak D call on 6 bases. Sequencing was done on a sample of PBMCs. This TCR derives from a woman between 45 and 65 years old in good health and CMV-seropositive. The CDR3 has the sequence CASNPDSFYGYTF. The DNA reads as follows: TGTGCCAGCAACCCGGACAGCTTCTATGGCTACACCTTC.